Listed below are T cell receptor beta chains from one sample, sequenced in a study of blood T cell repertoires in COVID-19. Using immunoSEQ multiplex PCR, the repertoire was profiled, and TCRdb retains in-frame clones only, with some absent. There are about 14,000 clones in the sample; roughly 73% occur only once, and 20% lies in the top ten. The sequencing sample was made of peripheral blood. Every receptor here comes from a boy aged 2 to 10 with active or convalescent COVID-19. Each CDR3 is given with its conserved first and last residue. D genes are given only for firm matches. The size entry is marked missing in some rows and otherwise reads once, few, many or a size class.

>13|-|TRBV9|TRBJ1-4|few
CASSVAPGEKLFF
TGTGCCAGCAGCGTAGCGCCAGGGGAAAAACTGTTTTTT
>16|-|TRBV12-2|TRBJ1-5|few
CASRPAGGQHNQPQHF
TGTGCAAGTCGCCCCGCTGGGGGACAGCACAATCAGCCCCAGCATTTT
>15|TRBD2|TRBV19|TRBJ2-3|once
CASSNGRIGTDTQYF
TGTGCCAGTAGTAACGGGAGGATCGGGACAGATACGCAGTATTTT
>16|-|TRBV11-2|TRBJ1-3|once
CASSLDRGARGNTIYF
TGTGCCAGCAGCTTAGATCGGGGGGCTCGTGGAAACACCATATATTTT
>13|-|TRBV12-3/TRBV12-4|TRBJ2-1|-
CASRSPSYNEQFF
TGTGCCAGCAGATCCCCTTCCTACAATGAGCAGTTCTTC
>13|TRBD1|TRBV6-5|TRBJ1-6|-
CASSRTGDSPLHF
TGTGCCAGCAGCCGGACAGGGGATTCACCCCTCCACTTT
>14|-|TRBV30|TRBJ1-2|-
CAWSPQGTNYGYTF
TGTGCCTGGAGCCCCCAGGGAACTAACTATGGCTACACCTTC
>18|TRBD1|TRBV19|TRBJ2-1|-
CASSIPTGGAGSYNEQFF
TGTGCCAGTAGTATACCCACAGGGGGCGCGGGGTCGTACAATGAGCAGTTCTTC
>16|TRBD2|TRBV3-1/TRBV3-2|TRBJ2-7|once
CASSQDQGLAHYEQYF
TGTGCCAGCAGCCAAGATCAGGGACTAGCGCACTACGAGCAGTACTTC
>16|TRBD2|TRBV7-2|TRBJ2-3|-
CASSSDRTSGTDTQYF
TGTGCCAGCAGCTCAGACCGGACTAGCGGCACAGATACGCAGTATTTT
>18|TRBD2|TRBV7-2|TRBJ2-2|-
CASSPMGLAGGDTGELFF
TGTGCCAGCAGCCCAATGGGACTAGCGGGAGGAGACACCGGGGAGCTGTTTTTT
>15|TRBD1|TRBV19|TRBJ2-3|-
CASSLGGQSQNTQYF
TGTGCCAGTAGTCTAGGGGGACAGTCGCAAAATACGCAGTATTTT
>15|-|TRBV10-2|TRBJ2-3|-
CASSVTGEGTDTQYF
TGCGCCAGCAGTGTCACAGGGGAGGGCACAGATACGCAGTATTTT
>15|-|TRBV18|TRBJ1-6|-
CASSPGGQNGSPLHF
TGTGCCAGCTCACCGGGCGGACAGAACGGTTCACCCCTCCACTTT
>20|TRBD1|TRBV29-1|TRBJ1-2|-
CSVEEIFGWGQGQSNYGYTF
TGCAGCGTTGAAGAGATTTTCGGTTGGGGACAGGGGCAATCTAACTATGGCTACACCTTC
>12|-|TRBV28|TRBJ1-1|-
CASQSGNTEAFF
TGTGCCAGCCAAAGCGGGAACACTGAAGCTTTCTTT
>16|-|TRBV19|TRBJ1-1|once
CASTSSLARLNTEAFF
TGTGCCAGTACCTCCTCCCTCGCACGGTTGAACACTGAAGCTTTCTTT
>14|TRBD1|TRBV28|TRBJ1-6|-
CASSWDREGSPLHF
TGTGCCAGCAGTTGGGACAGGGAGGGTTCACCCCTCCACTTT
>14|-|TRBV21-1|TRBJ1-5|-
CASSKEERDQPQHF
TGTGCCAGCAGCAAAGAGGAACGGGATCAGCCCCAGCATTTT
>15|-|TRBV7-8|TRBJ1-2|-
CASSLEGVRGYGYTF
TGTGCCAGCAGCTTAGAGGGGGTCCGCGGCTATGGCTACACCTTC
>16|-|TRBV19|TRBJ1-6|-
CASSIEGNLGNSPLHF
TGTGCCAGTAGTATAGAGGGCAATCTGGGCAATTCACCCCTCCACTTT
>15|-|TRBV9|TRBJ2-3|-
CASSVEGGGPGTQYF
TGTGCCAGCAGCGTAGAAGGCGGGGGCCCCGGTACGCAGTATTTT
>14|-|TRBV7-9|TRBJ1-2|-
CASSLGGQIYGYTF
TGTGCCAGCAGCTTAGGTGGGCAGATCTATGGCTACACCTTC
>15|TRBD1|TRBV7-9|TRBJ1-6|-
CASSLNRQGNSPLHF
TGTGCCAGCAGCTTAAATCGACAGGGGAATTCACCCCTCCACTTT
>14|TRBD1|TRBV7-2|TRBJ2-7|-
CASSQDRFSYEQYF
TGTGCCAGCAGCCAGGACAGGTTTTCCTACGAGCAGTACTTC
>17|-|TRBV30|TRBJ2-2|few
CAWSVIRGSTYTGELFF
TGTGCCTGGAGTGTTATTCGAGGGAGTACTTACACCGGGGAGCTGTTTTTT
>15|TRBD1|TRBV20-1|TRBJ1-6|-
CSASGGQGNNSPLHF
TGCAGTGCTAGTGGGGGACAGGGGAATAATTCACCCCTCCACTTT
>14|-|TRBV5-5|TRBJ1-2|-
CASRPGHPRDGYTF
TGTGCCAGCAGGCCCGGACACCCCAGAGATGGCTACACCTTC
>15|-|TRBV7-9|TRBJ2-1|medium-sized
CASSVVGLGVNEQFF
TGTGCCAGCAGCGTAGTGGGACTCGGGGTCAATGAGCAGTTCTTC
>17|TRBD2|TRBV19|TRBJ2-3|few
CASSARLAGLSTDTQYF
TGTGCCAGTAGTGCCAGACTAGCGGGACTGAGCACAGATACGCAGTATTTT
>13|-|TRBV10-3|TRBJ2-3|-
CAIRSQGADTQYF
TGTGCCATCCGGTCCCAAGGGGCAGATACGCAGTATTTT
>13|-|TRBV6-1|TRBJ2-6|-
CASSSSGANVLTF
TGTGCCAGCAGTTCTTCTGGGGCCAACGTCCTGACTTTC
>11|TRBD2|TRBV12-3/TRBV12-4|TRBJ2-1|-
CASSLTSVQFF
TGTGCCAGCAGTTTGACTAGCGTTCAGTTCTTC
>12|-|TRBV18|TRBJ2-5|-
CASSGLQETQYF
TGTGCCAGCTCAGGCCTCCAAGAGACCCAGTACTTC
>16|-|TRBV5-1|TRBJ2-4|few
CASRLTSRGGKNIQYF
TGCGCCAGCAGGCTGACATCCAGGGGTGGCAAAAACATTCAGTACTTC
>16|-|TRBV2|TRBJ1-4|-
CASSPGGGARNEKLFF
TGTGCCAGCAGTCCCGGCGGGGGGGCGCGGAATGAAAAACTGTTTTTT
>13|-|TRBV11-2|TRBJ1-1|-
CASSLRRGTEAFF
TGTGCCAGCAGCCTCAGGAGGGGCACTGAAGCTTTCTTT
>16|TRBD2|TRBV28|TRBJ2-2|-
CASSSLVERESGELFF
TGTGCCAGCAGTAGCCTGGTCGAGCGGGAATCGGGGGAGCTGTTTTTT
>15|-|TRBV24-1|TRBJ2-2|-
CATSDPSDGAGELFF
TGTGCCACCAGTGACCCCTCGGACGGGGCCGGGGAGCTGTTTTTT
>15|TRBD1|TRBV7-9|TRBJ2-5|-
CASSPRTGEGETQYF
TGTGCCAGCAGCCCACGGACAGGGGAGGGCGAGACCCAGTACTTC
>14|-|TRBV19|TRBJ1-5|-
CASSIVPGYQPQHF
TGTGCCAGTAGTATAGTTCCGGGGTATCAGCCCCAGCATTTT
>17|TRBD2|TRBV4-3|TRBJ2-4|medium-sized
CASSQSTLPGGENIQYF
TGCGCCAGCAGCCAGAGTACCCTACCGGGAGGTGAAAACATTCAGTACTTC
>13|-|TRBV2|TRBJ1-1|-
CASRVRENTEAFF
TGTGCCAGCAGGGTCAGGGAGAACACTGAAGCTTTCTTT
>12|TRBD1|TRBV29-1|TRBJ1-1|-
CSVGQGGTEAFF
TGCAGCGTTGGCCAGGGGGGCACTGAAGCTTTCTTT
>10|-|TRBV28|TRBJ2-3|-
CASSYRTQYF
TGTGCCAGCAGTTACCGGACGCAGTATTTT
>16|-|TRBV19|TRBJ2-1|-
CASTTLRSGSYNEQFF
TGTGCCAGTACCACACTACGGAGTGGCTCCTACAATGAGCAGTTCTTC
>14|TRBD1|TRBV5-1|TRBJ1-5|-
CASSLEDRYQPQHF
TGCGCCAGCAGCTTGGAGGACAGGTATCAGCCCCAGCATTTT
>15|TRBD1|TRBV6-1|TRBJ1-5|-
CASSGRDRGNQPQHF
TGTGCCAGCAGTGGCCGGGACAGGGGGAATCAGCCCCAGCATTTT